Listed here are 32 T cell receptor beta chains from one sample, sequenced in a study of blood T cells in healthy people across ages. Alongside a J-beta primer mix, a sample-barcoded 5' primer served in a second PCR lasting about 7 to 11 cycles. One entry per CDR3 protein, called by TCRdb with MiXCR from the 5' RACE reads. The profile shows approximately 2,000,000 distinct CDR3 sequences, about two fifths of them singletons. Sequences were obtained from blood. The receptors were sampled from a human donor in good health.

This rearrangement joins TRBV6-6 to TRBJ1-1; 9 bases are shared with TRBD1. The CDR3 spans 16 residues. Germline assignment: CDR1 MNHNY and CDR2 SVGAGI (reference sequence). Trimming took 2 bases from V and 7 from J; bases not matched to a gene: 11. The CDR3 here is CASSYVLQGAGGEAFF. CDR3 nucleotide sequence: TGTGCCAGCAGTTACGTCCTACAGGGGGCGGGAGGTGAAGCTTTCTTT.

The J gene is TRBJ1-1, the V gene TRBV5-1, with a possible D match to TRBD1 (5 bases). CDR1 is SGHRS and CDR2 is YFSETQ in the germline V gene. With 6 bases removed from V and 10 bases from J, the gap between germline ends came to 19 bases. The CDR3 consists of 13 residues. The CDR3 reads CASISTGDRRAFF. CDR3 bases: TGCGCCAGCATATCGACCGGGGACCGGAGAGCTTTCTTT.

Only a few counts were recorded for this clonotype. This rearrangement joins TRBV15 to TRBJ1-2, with D hard to call. The germline gives CDR1 LNHNV, CDR2 YYDKDF (reference sequence). V was shortened by 4 bases and J by 7 bases, with 13 bases between the two germline ends. The CDR3 is made up of 13 amino acids. This CDR3 reads CATSISTDLGYTF. The DNA of the CDR3 is TGTGCCACCAGCATCTCGACCGATCTTGGCTACACCTTC.

This clonotype was counted a few times. The J gene is TRBJ2-5, the V gene TRBV5-1, with 7 positions matching TRBD1. The CDR3 is made up of 15 amino acids. From germline, CDR1 is SGHRS and CDR2 YFSETQ. J was trimmed by 2 bases and V by 5 bases; bases with no gene match: 9. CDR3 DNA sequence: TGCGCCAGCAGACACCAGGGGGTGGAACAAGAGACCCAGTACTTC. This translates into CASRHQGVEQETQYF.

This clonotype appeared a few times. V gene TRBV15 combines with J gene TRBJ2-4, with 7 bases fitting TRBD1. TRBJ2-7 explains the end of the DNA better; the J call may be wrong. The CDR3 has 16 amino acids. Germline CDR1 is LNHNV and CDR2 is YYDKDF (reference sequence). CDR3 sequence (DNA): TGTGCCACCAGCAGTATTACCGGGACAGAAGACTACGAGCAGTACTTC. It yields the protein CATSSITGTEDYEQYF.

A few counts support this clonotype. The gene calls are TRBV15 and TRBJ2-1, with 7 nucleotides matching TRBD1. Germline V gene lookup returns CDR1 LNHNV and CDR2 YYDKDF (reference sequence). V dropped 2 bases and J dropped 5; count of bases not matched to a gene: 0. The CDR3 is made up of 13 amino acids. The CDR3 spells CATSRQGDNEQFF. The CDR3 DNA follows: TGTGCCACCAGCAGACAGGGGGACAATGAGCAGTTCTTC.

This clonotype showed up just a few times. The chain recombines TRBV29-1 with TRBJ1-2; 8 bases map to TRBD1. Germline V lookup: CDR1 SQVTM, CDR2 ANQGSEA. V gave up 5 bases and J gave up 2 bases; unmatched junction bases: 4. The CDR3 runs 13 residues. CDR3 sequence: CSVSQGGNYGYTF. CDR3 bases: TGCAGCGTTTCACAGGGGGGGAACTATGGCTACACCTTC.

The chain has TRBV29-1 and TRBJ1-1, with D perhaps matching TRBD1 (5 bases). CDR3 size: 12 residues. Trimming stripped 6 bases from V and 1 base from J, with 9 bases between. Looked up from germline, CDR1 is SQVTM and CDR2 is ANQGSEA. In DNA, the CDR3 is TGCAGCGTCTCCGGGACGAACACTGAAGCTTTCTTT. This encodes CSVSGTNTEAFF.

The chain carries TRBV11-1 and TRBJ2-3, with 8 bases fitting TRBD2. The germline V gene encodes CDR1 SGHAT and CDR2 FQDESV (reference sequence). The V segment lost 4 bases and the J segment 5 bases; nucleotides outside the gene matches: 20. The CDR3 spans 19 residues. CDR3 DNA sequence: TGTGCCAGCAGCTCTCCGAGATATCTAGCGGGCTTTCTTGGAGATACGCAGTATTTT. Translating gives CASSSPRYLAGFLGDTQYF.

The CDR3 coding sequence is TGCAGTGCTAGAGCGTACAGGGGGCGCAGGGAAAAACTGTTTTTT. This translates into CSARAYRGRREKLFF. The chain joins TRBV20-1 to TRBJ1-4; TRBD1 agrees at 9 bases. After removal of 1 base from V and 8 bases from J, the junction contained 8 bases not matched to a gene. This CDR3 comprises 15 residues. Germline lookup yields CDR1 DFQATT and CDR2 SNEGSKA (reference sequence).

The gene calls are TRBV12-3 or TRBV12-4 and TRBJ2-3; maybe TRBD2 (5 bases). The CDR3 contains 14 residues. The ends were cut back, 3 bases at V and 7 bases at J, with 14 bases in the middle. In DNA, the CDR3 is TGTGCCAGCAGTTTTCCCGTGAGGGCAAATACGCAGTATTTT. It codes for CASSFPVRANTQYF.

Only a few counts were recorded for this clonotype. The chain's CDR3 is CATGGVEQFF. DNA for the CDR3: TGTGCCACCGGGGGGGTGGAGCAGTTCTTC. The V gene is TRBV24-1, the J gene TRBJ2-1; 7 bases map to TRBD2. CDR3 length: 10 residues. Per germline, CDR1 KGHDR and CDR2 SFDVKD. The trim removed 9 bases at V and 10 bases at J, leaving 2 bases unmatched.

This chain links TRBV28 with TRBJ1-2, with D maybe TRBD1 (6 bases). This CDR3 region has 11 residues. Germline V gene sequence: CDR1 MDHEN, CDR2 SYDVKM. V lost 9 bases, J lost 7 bases, and 12 bases lay in between. The CDR3 reads CASPGQRGYTF. The CDR3 DNA is TGTGCCAGTCCTGGACAGCGTGGCTACACCTTC.

This clonotype showed up just a few times. The chain couples TRBV4-2 to TRBJ2-1; 7 bases align to TRBD2. Germline lookup yields CDR1 LGHNA and CDR2 YNFKEQ. The CDR3 covers 13 residues. Germline trimming cut 0 bases from V and 13 bases from J; bases unmatched to any gene: 6. The CDR3 loop is CASSQDLASGQFF. The CDR3 coding sequence is TGTGCCAGCAGCCAAGATTTAGCTAGCGGACAGTTCTTC.

The genes are TRBV21-1 and TRBJ2-5; the table's D call TRBD1 went unverified against the DNA. TRBV21-1 is assigned pseudogene status. The CDR3 length is 19 residues. The CDR3 sequence: CASSKISRGKILYKETQYF. The CDR3 DNA reads TGTGCCAGCAGCAAAATTTCGCGGGGGAAGATCTTATATAAAGAGACCCAGTACTTC.

The chain joins TRBV11-2 to TRBJ2-2; D gene ambiguous. The V gene lost 2 bases and the J gene lost 5 bases, with 21 bases spanning the gap. The germline CDR1 and CDR2 sequences are SGHAT and FQNNGV. CDR3 length: 18 amino acids. As DNA, the CDR3 is TGTGCCAGCAGCTTAAAAAGTGGCAGGTTGGAGTCGACCGGGGAGCTGTTTTTT. This translates into CASSLKSGRLESTGELFF.

This clonotype was recorded at least ten times. J is TRBJ2-7 and V is TRBV12-3 or TRBV12-4, with D possibly TRBD1 on 5 matching bases. Trimming removed 9 bases from V and 3 bases from J, with 12 bases in between. The CDR3 covers 12 residues. The CDR3 nucleotides are TGTGCCAGTAGTAAAACAGGCTACGAGCAGTACTTC. Amino acid sequence: CASSKTGYEQYF.

Only a few counts were recorded for this clonotype. The rearrangement joins TRBV29-1 to TRBJ1-3; D remains ambiguous. The CDR3 contains 13 residues. The V end was cut by 1 base, the J end by 1 base, with 5 bases between. Germline assignment: CDR1 SQVTM and CDR2 ANQGSEA. CDR3 amino acids: CSVEGGSGNTIYF. Here the CDR3 DNA reads TGCAGCGTTGAAGGGGGATCTGGAAACACCATATATTTT.

In regard to this clonotype: At one end the junction does not follow the germline gene, possibly because of a read error. J is TRBJ1-1 and V is TRBV5-1, with no clear D. The CDR3 runs to 14 residues. Germline V gene data show CDR1 as SGHRS and CDR2 as YFSETQ. CDR3 sequence reads: CASSLTSLGTEAFF. The CDR3 DNA follows: TGCGCCAGCAGCTTAACATCTTTGGGCACTGAGGCTTTCTTT.

The genes are TRBV28 and TRBJ2-5; D gene ambiguous. The germline V gene encodes CDR1 MDHEN and CDR2 SYDVKM. V was trimmed by 7 bases and J by 0 bases, leaving 12 bases between them. This CDR3 is built from 14 residues. The CDR3 nucleotides are TGTGCCAGCACCCCAGACAAGTACCAAGAGACCCAGTACTTC. The encoded protein is CASTPDKYQETQYF.

CDR3 sequence (DNA): TGTGCCAGCAGTTACGCCGGGGGGGACGGGATCCACAACTATGGCTACACCTTC. Its translation: CASSYAGGDGIHNYGYTF. The chain uses TRBV6-5 and TRBJ1-2; maybe TRBD1 (5 bases). Trimming stripped 2 bases from V and 2 bases from J, with 21 bases between. The germline CDR1 and CDR2 sequences are MNHEY and SVGAGI. The CDR3 has 18 residues.

The rearrangement links TRBV6-2 or TRBV6-3 to TRBJ2-4, with D uncertain. CDR3 length: 13 residues. Trimming left V 2 bases short and J 8 bases short, with 10 bases between. In germline, CDR1 is MNHEY, CDR2 SVGEGT. The CDR3: CASSYSLEDIQYF. The DNA of the CDR3 is TGTGCCAGCAGTTACAGCCTCGAAGACATTCAGTACTTC.

The CDR3 nucleotides are TGTGCCAGCAGCTTAGTCGCAGGGGGCGTAAGGTTGCACGAGCAGTACTTC. It specifies CASSLVAGGVRLHEQYF. V is TRBV7-9 and J is TRBJ2-5; 8 positions match TRBD1. The tail of the sequence fits TRBJ2-7 better, so the J call may be wrong. The CDR3 contains 17 residues. Germline lookup yields CDR1 SEHNR and CDR2 FQNEAQ (reference sequence).

The chain combines TRBV12-3 or TRBV12-4 with TRBJ2-3; D is perhaps TRBD1 (5 bases). CDR3 length: 12 amino acids. V was cut by 5 bases and J by 5 bases, with 8 bases left in between. CDR3 loop: CASSATGDTQYF. The DNA of the CDR3 is TGTGCCAGCAGTGCTACAGGAGATACGCAGTATTTT.

The chain uses TRBV29-1 and TRBJ2-1; D gene unclear. Trimming shortened V by 8 bases and J by 7 bases, and 15 bases separated the two germline ends. The CDR3 consists of 12 residues. Germline loops: CDR1 SQVTM, CDR2 ANQGSEA. Written as DNA, the CDR3 is TGCAGCCTGAGCATTTCCGTGAATGAGCAGTTCTTC. This encodes CSLSISVNEQFF.

This clonotype has at least ten counts. CDR3 residues: CASSRGDSASTDTQYF. CDR3 DNA: TGCGCCAGCAGCCGAGGTGACAGTGCTAGCACAGATACGCAGTATTTT. The chain couples TRBV4-3 to TRBJ2-3; D may be TRBD1 (5 bases). The CDR3 covers 16 residues. The germline V and J ends were trimmed by 4 bases and 0 bases, with 14 bases remaining between them. Germline V gene sequence: CDR1 LGHNA, CDR2 YSLEER.

The chain is built from TRBV4-1 and TRBJ2-3, with D possibly matching TRBD1 (6 bases). V dropped 9 bases and J dropped 3 bases, with 22 bases sitting between them. The CDR3 covers 16 residues. The germline gives CDR1 MGHRA, CDR2 YSYEKL. The CDR3 DNA follows: TGCGCCAGTCAGGACAGACCTGCTCCTAGTACAGATACGCAGTATTTT. As protein: CASQDRPAPSTDTQYF.

On this clonotype itself: This likely came from a read error, as a far larger clone is one base away. The chain joins TRBV6-2 or TRBV6-3 to TRBJ2-1, with 10 nucleotides matching TRBD2. Germline assignment: CDR1 MNHEY and CDR2 SVGEGT. CDR3 length: 13 residues. This CDR3 is CASSGGAHNEQFF. The CDR3 nucleotides read TGCGCCAGCAGCGGGGGGGCCCACAATGAGCAGTTCTTC.

The chain couples TRBV7-9 to TRBJ1-2, with unresolved D. V lost 2 bases, J lost 10 bases, and 14 bases lay in between. In germline, CDR1 is SEHNR, CDR2 FQNEAQ (reference sequence). This CDR3 is 13 amino acids long. The DNA for the CDR3 is TGTGCCAGCAGCTTAAATATGGAGGGATCCTACACCTTC. This codes for CASSLNMEGSYTF.

This clonotype has ten or more counts. The chain employs TRBV18 and TRBJ2-5; TRBD1 agrees at 8 bases. J lost 5 bases, V lost 6 bases, and 8 bases had no gene match. Germline V gives CDR1 KGHSH, CDR2 LQKENI. The CDR3 totals 14 residues. CDR3 in DNA: TGTGCCAGCTCTTCCAGGGGGCTTGAGGAGACCCAGTACTTC. Amino acid sequence: CASSSRGLEETQYF.

This clonotype appeared a few times. The V call is TRBV6-2 or TRBV6-3, the J call TRBJ2-7, with 7 nucleotides matching TRBD1. V trimming: 0 bases; J trimming: 7 bases; junction bases outside the gene matches: 6. From germline, CDR1 is MNHEY and CDR2 SVGEGT. This CDR3 comprises 14 residues. The CDR3 region is CASSYSWTGGEQYF. CDR3 coding DNA: TGTGCCAGCAGTTACTCCTGGACAGGCGGGGAGCAGTACTTC.

The CDR3 protein is CSVAQGAAEAFF. CDR3 in DNA: TGCAGCGTTGCCCAGGGGGCCGCTGAAGCTTTCTTT. The J gene is TRBJ1-1, the V gene TRBV29-1; TRBD1 aligns across 8 bases. Per the germline V gene, CDR1 is SQVTM and CDR2 is ANQGSEA. V trimming: 4 bases; J trimming: 6 bases; junction bases outside the gene matches: 4. The CDR3 is 12 amino acids.